The present T cell receptor (beta chain) was sequenced within a study of cytomegalovirus exposure and HLA in healthy donors. Study conclusions and caveats: It was shown in a later analysis that HLA-associated TCR beta chains were more clonally expanded than other, equally common chains. Sequencing had likely introduced a cluster of highly shared sequence variants as an artifact.

When sampled, the donors appeared nominally healthy, though they likely had unrecorded immune exposures. PCR primers comprised 60 Vbeta and 13 Jbeta primers. Libraries were prepared by immunoSEQ multiplex PCR; TCRdb keeps only in-frame clonotypes and omits some of them. The sample contains roughly 220,000 clones, 82% of which appear only once. Regarding this clone: The antigen remains unidentified.

The trim removed 4 bases at V and 3 bases at J, leaving 6 bases unmatched. The CDR3 totals 14 residues. The TCR comes from a woman aged 40 to 50 in good health and CMV-seronegative. Material: PBMCs. V and J are TRBV23-1 and TRBJ2-7, with 7 positions matching TRBD2. TRBV23-1 has ORF status, its function being uncertain. The CDR3 sequence: CASSPRLADYEQYF. Here the CDR3 DNA reads TGCGCCAGCAGTCCCCGGCTAGCGGACTACGAGCAGTACTTC.